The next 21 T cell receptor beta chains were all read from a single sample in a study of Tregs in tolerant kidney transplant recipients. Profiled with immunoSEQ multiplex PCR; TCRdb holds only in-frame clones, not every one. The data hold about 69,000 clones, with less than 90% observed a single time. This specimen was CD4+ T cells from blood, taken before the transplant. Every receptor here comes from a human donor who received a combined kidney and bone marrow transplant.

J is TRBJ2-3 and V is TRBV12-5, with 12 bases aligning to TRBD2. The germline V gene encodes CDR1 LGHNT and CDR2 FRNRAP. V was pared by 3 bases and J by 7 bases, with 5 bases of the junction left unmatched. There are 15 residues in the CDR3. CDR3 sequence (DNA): TGTGCTAGTGGTTTATCCGGGACTAGCGGGTATACGCAGTATTTT. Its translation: CASGLSGTSGYTQYF.

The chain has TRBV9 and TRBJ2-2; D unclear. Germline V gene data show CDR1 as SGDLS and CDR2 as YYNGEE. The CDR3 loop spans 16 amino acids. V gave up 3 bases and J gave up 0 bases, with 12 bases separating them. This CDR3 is CASSAVGQANTGELFF. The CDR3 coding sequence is TGTGCCAGCAGCGCAGTTGGGCAAGCGAACACCGGGGAGCTGTTTTTT.

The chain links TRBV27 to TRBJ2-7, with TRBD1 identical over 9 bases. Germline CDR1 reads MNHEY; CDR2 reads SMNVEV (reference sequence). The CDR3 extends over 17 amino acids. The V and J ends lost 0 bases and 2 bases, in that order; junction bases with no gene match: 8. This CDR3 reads CASSLSIRGTGTYEQYF. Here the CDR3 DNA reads TGTGCCAGCAGTTTATCGATTCGCGGGACAGGGACCTACGAGCAGTACTTC.

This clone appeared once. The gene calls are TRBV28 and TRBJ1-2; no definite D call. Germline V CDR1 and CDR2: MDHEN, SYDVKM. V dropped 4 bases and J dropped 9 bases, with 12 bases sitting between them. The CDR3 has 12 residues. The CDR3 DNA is TGTGCCAGCAGTTCTGAGCCAGGTCGCTACACCTTC. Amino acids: CASSSEPGRYTF.

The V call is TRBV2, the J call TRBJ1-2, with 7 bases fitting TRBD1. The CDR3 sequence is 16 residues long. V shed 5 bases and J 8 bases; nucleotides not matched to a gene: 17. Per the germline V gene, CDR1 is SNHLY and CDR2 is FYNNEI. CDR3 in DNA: TGTGCCAGCAGTATCAGACAGGGACGGGGTAGGTCAGGCTACACCTTC. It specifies CASSIRQGRGRSGYTF.

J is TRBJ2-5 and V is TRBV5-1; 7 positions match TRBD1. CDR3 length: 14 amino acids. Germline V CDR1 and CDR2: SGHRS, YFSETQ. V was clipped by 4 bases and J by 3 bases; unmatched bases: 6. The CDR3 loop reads CASSPGQAKETQYF. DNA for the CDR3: TGCGCCAGCAGCCCTGGACAGGCCAAAGAGACCCAGTACTTC.

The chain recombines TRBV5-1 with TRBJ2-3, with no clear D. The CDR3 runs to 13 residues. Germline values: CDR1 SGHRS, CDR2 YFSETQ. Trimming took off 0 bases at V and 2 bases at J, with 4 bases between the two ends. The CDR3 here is CASSLGATDTQYF. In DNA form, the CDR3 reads TGCGCCAGCAGCTTGGGAGCCACAGATACGCAGTATTTT.

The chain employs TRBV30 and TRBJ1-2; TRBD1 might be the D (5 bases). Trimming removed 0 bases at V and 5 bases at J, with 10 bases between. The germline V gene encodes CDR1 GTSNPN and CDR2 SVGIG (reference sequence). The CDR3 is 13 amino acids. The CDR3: CAWSVQAIYGYTF. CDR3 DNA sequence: TGTGCCTGGAGTGTACAGGCTATATATGGCTACACCTTC.

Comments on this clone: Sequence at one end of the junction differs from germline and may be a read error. This chain's CDR3 is CASSPLAREGEQFF. The DNA for the CDR3 is TGTGCTAGCAGCCCCCTGGCGCGGGAGGGTGAGCAGTTCTTC. The genes are TRBV7-7 and TRBJ2-1; 9 bases fit TRBD2. Germline CDR1 SSHAT, CDR2 FNYEAQ (reference sequence). The CDR3 is 14 amino acids. The full variable domain, with the rest looked up from reference TRBV7-7 and TRBJ2-1, is GAGVSQSPRYKVTKRGQDVTLRCDPISSHATLYWYQQALGQGPEFLTYFNYEAQPDKSGLPSDRFSAERPEGSISTLTIQRTEQRDSAMYRCASSPLAREGEQFFGPGTRLTVL.

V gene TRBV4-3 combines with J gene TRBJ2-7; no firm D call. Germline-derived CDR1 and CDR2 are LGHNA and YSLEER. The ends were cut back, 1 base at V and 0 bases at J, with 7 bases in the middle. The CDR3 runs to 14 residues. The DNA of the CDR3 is TGCGCCAGCAGCCAAGTTGTCAGCTCCTACGAGCAGTACTTC. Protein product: CASSQVVSSYEQYF.

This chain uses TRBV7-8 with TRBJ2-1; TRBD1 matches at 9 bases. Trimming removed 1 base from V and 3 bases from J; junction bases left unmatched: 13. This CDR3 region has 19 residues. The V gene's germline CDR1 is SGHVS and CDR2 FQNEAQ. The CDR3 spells CASSLGRGQGLFNYNEQFF. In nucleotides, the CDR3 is TGTGCCAGCAGCTTAGGTCGGGGACAGGGTCTTTTCAACTACAATGAGCAGTTCTTC.

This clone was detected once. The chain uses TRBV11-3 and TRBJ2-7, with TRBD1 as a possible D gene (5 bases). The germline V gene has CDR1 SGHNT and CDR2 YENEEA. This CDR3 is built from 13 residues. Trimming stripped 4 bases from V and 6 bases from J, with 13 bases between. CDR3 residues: CASSSMDNTEQYF. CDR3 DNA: TGTGCCAGCAGCTCCATGGACAATACCGAGCAGTACTTC.

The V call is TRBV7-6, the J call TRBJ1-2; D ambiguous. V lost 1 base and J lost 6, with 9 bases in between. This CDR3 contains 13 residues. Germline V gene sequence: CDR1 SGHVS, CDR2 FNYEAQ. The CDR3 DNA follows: TGTGCCAGCAGCTTAGTCCTGGGAGATGGCTACACCTTC. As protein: CASSLVLGDGYTF.

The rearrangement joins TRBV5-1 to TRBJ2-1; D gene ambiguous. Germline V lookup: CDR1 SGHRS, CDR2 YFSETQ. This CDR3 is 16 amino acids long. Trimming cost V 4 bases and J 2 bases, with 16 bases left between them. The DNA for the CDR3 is TGCGCCAGCAGCCACTACGATGGTTTAGCCTACAATGAGCAGTTCTTC. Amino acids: CASSHYDGLAYNEQFF.

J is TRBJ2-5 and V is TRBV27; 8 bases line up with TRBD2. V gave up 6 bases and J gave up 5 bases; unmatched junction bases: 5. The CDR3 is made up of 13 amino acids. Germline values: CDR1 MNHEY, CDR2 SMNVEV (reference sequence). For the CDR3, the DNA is TGTGCCAGCAGCCCGGGGGGGAGGGAGACCCAGTACTTC. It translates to CASSPGGRETQYF.

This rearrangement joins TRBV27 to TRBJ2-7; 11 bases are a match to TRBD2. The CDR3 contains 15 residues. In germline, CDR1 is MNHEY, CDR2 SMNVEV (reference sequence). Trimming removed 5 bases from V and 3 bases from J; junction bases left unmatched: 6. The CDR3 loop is CASSLNSGRDYEQYF. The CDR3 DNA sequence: TGTGCCAGCAGTCTTAATAGCGGGAGGGACTACGAGCAGTACTTC.

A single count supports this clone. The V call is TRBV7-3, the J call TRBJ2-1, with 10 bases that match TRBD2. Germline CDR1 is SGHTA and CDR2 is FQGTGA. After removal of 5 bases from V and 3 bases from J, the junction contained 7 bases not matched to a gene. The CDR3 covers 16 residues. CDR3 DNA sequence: TGTGCCAGCAGCCCCCACGGGACTAGCGTCTACAATGAGCAGTTCTTC. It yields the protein CASSPHGTSVYNEQFF.

CDR3 nucleotide sequence: TGTGCCAGCAGTTTACTCCTGACAGGGATAGAAGCTTTCTTT. Its protein is CASSLLLTGIEAFF. The rearrangement uses TRBV28 and TRBJ1-1; 7 bases fit TRBD1. Germline assignment: CDR1 MDHEN and CDR2 SYDVKM. Germline trimming cut 2 bases from V and 8 bases from J; bases unmatched to any gene: 8. This CDR3 contains 14 residues. Filled out from reference TRBV28 and TRBJ1-1, the complete variable domain reads DVKVTQSSRYLVKRTGEKVFLECVQDMDHENMFWYRQDPGLGLRLIYFSYDVKMKEKGDIPEGYSVSREKKERFSLILESASTNQTSMYLCASSLLLTGIEAFFGQGTRLTVV.

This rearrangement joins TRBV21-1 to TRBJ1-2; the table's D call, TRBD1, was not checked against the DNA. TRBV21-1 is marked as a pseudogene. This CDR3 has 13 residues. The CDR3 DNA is TGTGCCACCAGACTGGGGGCTAGGTATGGCTACACCTTC. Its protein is CATRLGARYGYTF.

The CDR3 protein is CASSDGGASGTPYEQYF. The CDR3 region has the DNA TGTGCCAGCAGCGACGGGGGGGCGAGCGGGACCCCCTACGAGCAGTACTTC. The chain uses TRBV27 and TRBJ2-7; TRBD2 matches 8 bases. With V trimmed by 6 bases and J by 2 bases, 15 bases remained unmatched. The CDR3 contains 17 residues. CDR1 and CDR2 from the germline V gene are MNHEY and SMNVEV (reference sequence).

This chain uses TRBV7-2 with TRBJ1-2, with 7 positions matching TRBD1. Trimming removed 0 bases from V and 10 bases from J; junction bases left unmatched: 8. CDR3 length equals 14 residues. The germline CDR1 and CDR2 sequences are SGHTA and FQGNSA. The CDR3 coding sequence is TGTGCCAGCAGCTTAGCGGTAGGGGGCGCGGACTACACCTTC. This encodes CASSLAVGGADYTF.